What follows describes a single TCR beta chain. Its antigen is undetermined. In germline, CDR1 is DFQATT, CDR2 SNEGSKA (reference sequence). This CDR3 region has 13 residues. V was trimmed by 1 base and J by 6 bases, leaving 10 bases between them. The data stem from a study of vaccination and CD4 T cells after COVID-19. Overall study: Overlapping spike peptides from SARS-CoV-2, HCoV-NL63, HCoV-OC43 and HCoV-229E served to stimulate the cells. The control cultures got either a CEFX pool, an HIV-1 Nef pool, or no peptide at all. Broader study findings: Spike mono-reactivity applied to 304 of 307 vaccine-specific clones detected in convalescent patients.

As to treatment: approximately nine-day PBMC culture with coronavirus spike peptide pools or control peptides (ViraFEST assay). First, ViraFEST expanded antigen-specific T cells with peptide pools, and next it sequenced the TCRs. Cultured CD4+ T cells had their DNA profiled by the Oncomine TCR Beta short-read assay. TCRdb recomputed calls from the PCR reads with MiXCR, one row per CDR3 protein. This repertoire shows some 13,000 distinct CDR3 sequences, about 50% found once; its top ten account for 15% to 20%. Sequenced sample: CD4+ T cells from blood, cultured in vitro. This receptor was obtained from a human donor who had recovered from COVID-19. This chain uses TRBV20-1 with TRBJ1-3, with a weak D call TRBD1 (5 bases). CDR3 sequence reads: CSARGRAVNTIYF. The CDR3, as DNA: TGCAGTGCTAGAGGCAGGGCGGTAAACACCATATATTTT.